This record looks at one T cell receptor beta chain sequence and its context. Its antigen remains unidentified. Profiled with immunoSEQ multiplex PCR; TCRdb holds only in-frame clones, not every one. The sample shows more than 2 million clones, 85% to 95% of them seen only once. The CDR3 sequence is 15 residues long. The V gene's germline CDR1 is MGHRA and CDR2 YSYEKL. V was shortened by 0 bases and J by 2 bases, with 9 bases between the two germline ends. The source of the sample is a study of shared clonotypes between healthy human individuals. Study-wide points: Though the depth was large, rarefaction showed that sorted-subset sequencing was incomplete.

The chain couples TRBV4-1 to TRBJ2-3; no clear D. The origin of this receptor is a young man in good health. Sequencing was performed on naive CD4+ T cells sorted from blood. Specified subset: CD45RA+ positively selected. In nucleotides, the CDR3 is TGCGCCAGCAGCCAAGAACGGTATCTCACAGATACGCAGTATTTT. As protein: CASSQERYLTDTQYF.